This T cell receptor (beta chain) was sequenced in a study of T cells after posttransplantation cyclophosphamide. A marrow graft followed busulfan-fludarabine conditioning, with cyclophosphamide on days +3 and +4. Repertoires were generated with immunoSEQ multiplex PCR, while TCRdb's copy carries only in-frame clones and drops some. The sample has about 19,000 clones, about 85% seen once. Note on this clone: The sample contains more than one DNA sequence encoding this CDR3.

This sample comprised PBMCs, obtained after allogeneic stem cell transplant with posttransplant cyclophosphamide. This receptor was identified in a female patient in her thirties or forties who received an allogeneic stem cell transplant from a related donor, was CMV-positive, and had no GVHD. Some T cells may have originated in the graft donor.

The CDR3 is CASSDRGRGNTEAFF. Written as DNA, the CDR3 is TGTGCCAGCAGCGACAGGGGCCGTGGGAACACTGAAGCTTTCTTT. V gene TRBV5-6 combines with J gene TRBJ1-1; 8 nucleotides line up with TRBD1. The CDR3 runs to 15 residues. Per germline, CDR1 SGHDT and CDR2 YYEEEE. The ends lost 4 bases at V and 1 base at J; junction bases unmatched: 6.